The next 18 T cell receptor beta chains were all read from a single sample in a study of blood T cells in healthy people across ages. PCR was performed a second time for about 6 to 11 cycles using a sample-barcoded 5' primer and a J-beta primer mix. From the 5' RACE reads, TCRdb called clonotypes with MiXCR, one entry per CDR3 protein. The repertoire consists of 1.8 million or so distinct CDR3 sequences, with more than 35% occurring once and the leading ten covering 23%. The sample consisted of blood. Receptors were obtained from a human donor in good health.

The chain carries TRBV6-2 or TRBV6-3 and TRBJ2-4, with 9 positions matching TRBD1. The J call is in doubt because the DNA end fits TRBJ2-7 better. The length of the CDR3 is 15 residues. The germline CDR1 and CDR2 sequences are MNHEY and SVGEGT. CDR3: CASSPTGQGIAEQYF. The CDR3 DNA reads as TGTGCCAGCAGCCCCACCGGACAGGGGATAGCCGAGCAGTACTTC.

This clonotype has a handful of counts. This chain links TRBV24-1 with TRBJ2-3; 9 bases agree with TRBD1. The CDR3 loop spans 16 amino acids. V was clipped by 3 bases and J by 2 bases; unmatched bases: 5. Germline CDR1 reads KGHDR; CDR2 reads SFDVKD. The CDR3 DNA follows: TGTGCCACCAGTGATGGGGACAGGGTGACCACAGATACGCAGTATTTT. Translation gives CATSDGDRVTTDTQYF.

This clonotype occurred a few times. V usage is TRBV4-2 and J usage is TRBJ1-1; tentative D call: TRBD1 (5 bases). Trimming removed 5 bases from V and 6 bases from J, with 22 bases in between. CDR1 is LGHNA and CDR2 is YNFKEQ in the germline V gene. The CDR3 length is 16 residues. Here the CDR3 reads CASSSEGRLGGAEAFF. CDR3 bases: TGTGCCAGCAGCTCTGAGGGACGCCTGGGTGGAGCTGAAGCTTTCTTT.

This clonotype has at least ten counts. The V and J genes are TRBV5-1 and TRBJ1-2; 7 bases align to TRBD1. The CDR3 sequence is 13 residues long. Germline CDR1 and CDR2: SGHRS and YFSETQ. Trimming at V came to 6 bases and at J to 2 bases, leaving 4 bases not matched to a gene. The CDR3 spells CASNQGGNYGYTF. The CDR3 bases are TGCGCCAGCAACCAAGGGGGCAACTATGGCTACACCTTC.

The chain combines TRBV28 with TRBJ2-7; 7 bases agree with TRBD1. The CDR3 sequence is 15 residues long. In germline, CDR1 is MDHEN, CDR2 SYDVKM. The V and J ends lost 3 bases and 6 bases, in that order; junction bases with no gene match: 11. The CDR3 sequence is CASSFQAGGLVEQYF. The CDR3 DNA follows: TGTGCCAGCAGTTTCCAGGCAGGGGGTCTGGTCGAGCAGTACTTC.

This clonotype was seen more than once but under ten times. V usage is TRBV27 and J usage is TRBJ2-5; 7 nucleotides agree with TRBD1. With V trimmed by 6 bases and J by 5 bases, 9 bases remained unmatched. This CDR3 region has 14 residues. Per germline, CDR1 MNHEY and CDR2 SMNVEV (reference sequence). The CDR3 is CASRRTGVGETQYF. The CDR3 nucleotides read TGTGCCAGCAGGAGAACAGGGGTGGGGGAGACCCAGTACTTC.

V gene TRBV29-1 combines with J gene TRBJ2-1; D might be TRBD1 (5 bases). The germline gives CDR1 SQVTM, CDR2 ANQGSEA. CDR3 length equals 14 residues. The V gene lost 0 bases and the J gene lost 13 bases, with 19 bases spanning the gap. For the CDR3, the DNA is TGCAGCGTTGAAGATACAGGACACCAAGAGACCCAGTTCTTC. It is translated as CSVEDTGHQETQFF.

This clonotype was counted between two and nine times. J is TRBJ2-1 and V is TRBV20-1, with 9 nucleotides matching TRBD1. Per the germline V gene, CDR1 is DFQATT and CDR2 is SNEGSKA (reference sequence). Trimming cost V 1 base and J 5 bases; bases outside gene matches: 6. This CDR3 region has 15 residues. The CDR3 loop reads CSARAYRGRNNEQFF. Written as DNA, the CDR3 is TGCAGTGCTAGAGCCTACAGGGGGCGAAACAATGAGCAGTTCTTC.

The J gene is TRBJ2-3, the V gene TRBV12-3 or TRBV12-4; D is uncertain. This CDR3 region has 14 residues. Trimming cost V 6 bases and J 7 bases, with 17 bases left between them. CDR3 sequence: CASSPPTISHTQYF. The DNA for the CDR3 is TGTGCCAGCAGCCCTCCCACTATCAGCCATACGCAGTATTTT.

This clonotype was observed many times. The V call is TRBV20-1, the J call TRBJ2-3, with a tentative D call TRBD2 (7 bases). This CDR3 contains 18 residues. V was trimmed by 0 bases and J by 1 base, leaving 20 bases between them. CDR1 and CDR2 from the germline V gene are DFQATT and SNEGSKA (reference sequence). Written as DNA, the CDR3 is TGCAGTGCTAGAGACCGTTTGGGCGGGGGCCTTCGCACAGATACGCAGTATTTT. As protein: CSARDRLGGGLRTDTQYF.

The chain joins TRBV7-2 to TRBJ2-7, with 8 bases fitting TRBD2. Losses at the gene ends were 1 base for V and 2 bases for J; bases not matched to a gene: 7. The CDR3 extends over 16 amino acids. Germline V gives CDR1 SGHTA, CDR2 FQGNSA. CDR3: CASSLVGGGPTYEQYF. For the CDR3, the DNA is TGTGCCAGCAGCTTAGTGGGCGGGGGGCCGACCTACGAGCAGTACTTC.

The rearrangement uses TRBV7-2 and TRBJ2-2, with D possibly being TRBD1 or TRBD2 (6 bases each). Germline V gene lookup returns CDR1 SGHTA and CDR2 FQGNSA. This CDR3 contains 17 residues. Between the trimmed V and J ends, which lost 5 bases and 1 base, there was a span of 17 bases. The CDR3 region has the DNA TGTGCCAGCAGCCTTTTGACGGGGGCCGGGAACACCGGGGAGCTGTTTTTT. Its protein product is CASSLLTGAGNTGELFF. The full variable domain, its missing parts supplied by reference TRBV7-2 and TRBJ2-2, is GAGVSQSPSNKVTEKGKDVELRCDPISGHTALYWYRQSLGQGLEFLIYFQGNSAPDKSGLPSDRFSAERTGGSVSTLTIQRTQQEDSAVYLCASSLLTGAGNTGELFFGEGSRLTVL.

V usage is TRBV18 and J usage is TRBJ2-7, with TRBD1 matching 9 bases. There are 16 residues in the CDR3. Germline V lookup: CDR1 KGHSH, CDR2 LQKENI. V gave up 6 bases and J gave up 4 bases; unmatched junction bases: 13. CDR3 loop: CASSPDRGTIKYEQYF. The CDR3 DNA reads as TGTGCCAGCTCTCCGGACAGGGGAACAATAAAATACGAGCAGTACTTC.

The chain links TRBV5-1 to TRBJ1-4; perhaps TRBD1 as D (6 bases). CDR1 SGHRS and CDR2 YFSETQ come from the germline V gene. The V end was cut by 5 bases, the J end by 4 bases, with 12 bases between. The CDR3 covers 14 residues. The CDR3 here is CASRPGDGNEKLFF. CDR3 coding DNA: TGCGCCAGCAGACCAGGGGATGGTAATGAAAAACTGTTTTTT.

The V and J genes are TRBV7-2 and TRBJ2-7, with D perhaps matching TRBD1 (5 bases). Between the trimmed V and J ends, which lost 6 bases and 1 base, there was a span of 19 bases. CDR1 and CDR2 (germline): SGHTA, FQGNSA. CDR3 size: 16 residues. The CDR3 sequence is CASRPPQGNWSYEQYF. In nucleotides, the CDR3 is TGTGCCAGCAGACCCCCTCAGGGAAATTGGTCCTACGAGCAGTACTTC. The full variable domain, in which reference TRBV7-2 and TRBJ2-7 provide the parts outside the CDR3, is GAGVSQSPSNKVTEKGKDVELRCDPISGHTALYWYRQSLGQGLEFLIYFQGNSAPDKSGLPSDRFSAERTGGSVSTLTIQRTQQEDSAVYLCASRPPQGNWSYEQYFGPGTRLTVT.

This clonotype was detected many times. The CDR3 DNA reads TGCGCCAGCAGCCAAGACGGGACAGGGTTGGAGACCCAGTACTTC. This sequence encodes CASSQDGTGLETQYF. This sequence joins TRBV4-3 and TRBJ2-5; 9 bases are shared with TRBD1. Unmatched junction bases numbered 4, after V lost 0 bases and J lost 5 bases. CDR1 and CDR2 (germline): LGHNA, YSLEER. The CDR3 runs 15 residues.

This clonotype was observed a few times. The gene calls are TRBV27 and TRBJ2-1, with no clear D. CDR1 MNHEY and CDR2 SMNVEV come from the germline V gene (reference sequence). The CDR3 is 11 amino acids. The V end lost 6 bases, the J end lost 12 bases, and 12 bases lay between the germline ends. CDR3 DNA sequence: TGTGCCAGCAGGACACCGTTTCGGCAGTTCTTC. This encodes CASRTPFRQFF.

This clonotype has more than one count but fewer than ten. V and J are TRBV7-2 and TRBJ2-7, with 7 bases identical to TRBD1. J lost 7 bases, V lost 5 bases, and 8 bases had no gene match. The V gene's germline CDR1 is SGHTA and CDR2 FQGNSA. The CDR3 sequence is 13 residues long. The CDR3 DNA is TGTGCCAGCAGCATATCGACAGGGCGGGAGCAGTACTTC. Translating gives CASSISTGREQYF.